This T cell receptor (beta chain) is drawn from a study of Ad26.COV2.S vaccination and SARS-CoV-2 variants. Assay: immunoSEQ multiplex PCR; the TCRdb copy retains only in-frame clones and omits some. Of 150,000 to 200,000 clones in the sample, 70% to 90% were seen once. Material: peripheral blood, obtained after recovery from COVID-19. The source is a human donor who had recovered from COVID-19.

CDR3 in amino acids: CASSLGRTYEQYF. The CDR3 bases are TGTGCCAGCAGCTTGGGACGGACCTACGAGCAGTACTTC. V is TRBV5-8 and J is TRBJ2-7; no clear D. Trimming left V 0 bases short and J 2 bases short, with 6 bases between. There are 13 residues in the CDR3. The V gene's germline CDR1 is SGHTS and CDR2 YDEGEE.